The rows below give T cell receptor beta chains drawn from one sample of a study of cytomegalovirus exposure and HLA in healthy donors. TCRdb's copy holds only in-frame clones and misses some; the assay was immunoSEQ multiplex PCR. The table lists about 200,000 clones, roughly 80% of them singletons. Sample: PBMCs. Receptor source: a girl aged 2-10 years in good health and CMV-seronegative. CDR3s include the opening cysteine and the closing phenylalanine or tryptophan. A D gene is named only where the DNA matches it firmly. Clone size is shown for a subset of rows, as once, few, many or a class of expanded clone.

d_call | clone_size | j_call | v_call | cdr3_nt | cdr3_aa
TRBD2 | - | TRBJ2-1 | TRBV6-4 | TGTGCCAGCAGTGAAGCGGGGGGCTACAATGAGCAGTTCTTC | CASSEAGGYNEQFF
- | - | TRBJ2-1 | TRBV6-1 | TGTGCCAGCAGAGTTACCCCAGGGTTAACTGAGCAGTTCTTC | CASRVTPGLTEQFF
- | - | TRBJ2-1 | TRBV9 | TGTGCCAGCAGCGTAGGGGCAGGCTCCTACAATGAGCAGTTCTTC | CASSVGAGSYNEQFF
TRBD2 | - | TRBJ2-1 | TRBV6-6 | TGTGCCAGCAGTTACTTTGGACTAGCAGAGAACAATGAGCAGTTCTTC | CASSYFGLAENNEQFF
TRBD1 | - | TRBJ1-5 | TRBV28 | TGTGCCAGCAGGGACAGGGATTATAGCAATCAGCCCCAGCATTTT | CASRDRDYSNQPQHF
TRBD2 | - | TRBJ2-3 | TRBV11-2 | TGTGCCAGCAGCCTTAGCGGGAGGGCAAATACGCAGTATTTT | CASSLSGRANTQYF
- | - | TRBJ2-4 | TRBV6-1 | TGTGCCAGCAGTGCCCGAAGTGTCGGGAGTGATCCCAAAAACATTCAGTACTTC | CASSARSVGSDPKNIQYF
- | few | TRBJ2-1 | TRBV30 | TGTGCCTGGAGGGGTGAGGGCCTCTATGAGCAGTTCTTC | CAWRGEGLYEQFF
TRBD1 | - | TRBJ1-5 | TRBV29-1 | TGCAGCGTTTGGACAGGGAATAGCAATCAGCCCCAGCATTTT | CSVWTGNSNQPQHF
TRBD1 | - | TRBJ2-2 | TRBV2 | TGTGCCAGCAGTGCCGACAGGGCTAACACCGGGGAGCTGTTTTTT | CASSADRANTGELFF
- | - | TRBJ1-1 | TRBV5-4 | TGTGCCACCAGACCGGAGTGGGACACTGAAGCTTTCTTT | CATRPEWDTEAFF
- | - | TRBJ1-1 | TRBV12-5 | TGTGCTAGTGGTTTGGGACAGCTGAACACTGAAGCTTTCTTT | CASGLGQLNTEAFF
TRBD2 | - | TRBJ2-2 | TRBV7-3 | TGTGCCAGCAGCCCAAGCGGGGGGGTAACCGGGGAGCTGTTTTTT | CASSPSGGVTGELFF
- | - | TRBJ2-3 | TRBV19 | TGTGCCAGTAAAGAGGGGACACTGATCACAGATACGCAGTATTTT | CASKEGTLITDTQYF
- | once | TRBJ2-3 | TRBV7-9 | TGTGCCAGCAGCTTAGAGGCGGGGGCCTCTAGCACAGATACGCAGTATTTT | CASSLEAGASSTDTQYF
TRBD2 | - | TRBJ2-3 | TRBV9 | TGTGCCAGCAGCCCCCAGCGGTTAGCGGGGGATACGCAGTATTTT | CASSPQRLAGDTQYF
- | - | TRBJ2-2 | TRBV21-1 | TGTGCCAGCAGCAAAGCTTCTAGGACCGGGGAGCTGTTTTTT | CASSKASRTGELFF
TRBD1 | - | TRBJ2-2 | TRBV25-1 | TGTGCCAGCAGTAATTCCCAGGGGGCAGGCACCGGGGAGCTGTTTTTT | CASSNSQGAGTGELFF
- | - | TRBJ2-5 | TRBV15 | TGTGCCACCAGCAGAGATTACGACGAGTTCACTAGGGAGACCCAGTACTTC | CATSRDYDEFTRETQYF
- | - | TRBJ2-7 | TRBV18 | TGTGCCAGCTCCCGCAACGGGGGATACGAGCAGTACTTC | CASSRNGGYEQYF
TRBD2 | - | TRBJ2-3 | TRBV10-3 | TGTGCCATCAGTGGTTTAGCGGGGGGCACAGATACGCAGTATTTT | CAISGLAGGTDTQYF
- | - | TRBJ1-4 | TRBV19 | TGTGCCAGTAGTACGACAACAACTAATGAAAAACTGTTTTTT | CASSTTTTNEKLFF